This entry lists 27 T cell receptor beta chains sequenced from one sample in a study of CD8+ T cells in alopecia areata. In each case, RNA was isolated and then reverse transcribed into cDNA as the sequencing template. Profiling relied on immunoSEQ multiplex PCR, and the TCRdb table lists in-frame clones only, not all of them. The sample lists roughly 120,000 clones; roughly 66% were seen once. The sample taken for sequencing was CD4+ T cells sorted from blood. The receptors come from a human donor in good health.

This clone showed up just once. The V gene is TRBV12-5, the J gene TRBJ2-1, with a tentative D call TRBD2 (6 bases). This CDR3 is built from 14 residues. The germline gives CDR1 LGHNT, CDR2 FRNRAP. Trimming cost V 2 bases and J 9 bases, with 14 bases left between them. The DNA for the CDR3 is TGTGCTAGTGGTTTGTCCTTGACTAGTCCTGAGCAGTTCTTC. Its translation is CASGLSLTSPEQFF.

J is TRBJ2-7 and V is TRBV7-6; D gene uncertain. The CDR3 is 15 amino acids. Germline CDR1 is SGHVS and CDR2 is FNYEAQ. V was cut by 5 bases and J by 0 bases, with 14 bases left in between. The CDR3 DNA is TGTGCCAGCAGCCTCGACCCCCACATCTCCTACGAGCAGTACTTC. Translating it yields CASSLDPHISYEQYF.

The rearrangement joins TRBV5-1 to TRBJ2-5; D could derive from TRBD1 or TRBD2 (5 bases each). The germline V gene encodes CDR1 SGHRS and CDR2 YFSETQ. The V gene lost 0 bases and the J gene lost 1 base, with 7 bases spanning the gap. The CDR3 has 14 residues. CDR3: CASSLGGIQETQYF. CDR3 coding DNA: TGCGCCAGCAGCTTGGGGGGGATCCAAGAGACCCAGTACTTC.

This rearrangement joins TRBV29-1 to TRBJ2-3; D remains unclear. V lost 2 bases and J 2 bases, leaving 8 bases between the germline ends. The CDR3 covers 13 residues. CDR1 and CDR2 (germline): SQVTM, ANQGSEA. In nucleotides, the CDR3 is TGCAGCGTTGAAAGACTTGCCACAGATACGCAGTATTTT. Translated: CSVERLATDTQYF.

The V call is TRBV5-4, the J call TRBJ1-6; 11 bases align to TRBD1. This CDR3 region has 20 residues. The germline V gene encodes CDR1 SGHNT and CDR2 YYREEE (reference sequence). V lost 4 bases to trimming and J lost 0 bases; unmatched junction nucleotides: 12. The CDR3 sequence: CASSTWTGGSLSSYNSPLHF. The DNA of the CDR3 is TGTGCCAGCAGCACCTGGACAGGGGGCTCTCTTAGCTCCTATAATTCACCCCTCCACTTT.

The chain joins TRBV5-1 to TRBJ2-7; TRBD2 matches at 7 bases. V shed 4 bases, J shed 2 bases, and the junction held 6 bases outside the gene matches. This CDR3 is 14 amino acids long. Per the germline V gene, CDR1 is SGHRS and CDR2 is YFSETQ. The CDR3 region has the DNA TGCGCCAGCAGCGGATCGGGGGGTCCCTACGAGCAGTACTTC. This sequence encodes CASSGSGGPYEQYF.

The V and J genes are TRBV29-1 and TRBJ1-5, with unresolved D. CDR1 SQVTM and CDR2 ANQGSEA come from the germline V gene. The CDR3 runs to 13 residues. Trimming took off 6 bases at V and 9 bases at J, with 18 bases between the two ends. The DNA for the CDR3 is TGCAGCGTCCTTACAGTTCCCCCAGGGCCCCAGCATTTT. Translation: CSVLTVPPGPQHF.

This clone came up a few times. V is TRBV9 and J is TRBJ2-7; 9 bases line up with TRBD1. Germline V gives CDR1 SGDLS, CDR2 YYNGEE. With V trimmed by 0 bases and J by 5 bases, 6 bases remained unmatched. The CDR3 runs 15 residues. CDR3 in DNA: TGTGCCAGCAGCGTAGAGGGACAGGGTCGGAACGAGCAGTACTTC. Amino acid sequence: CASSVEGQGRNEQYF.

This chain links TRBV13 with TRBJ2-1; possible D gene TRBD1, 6 bases. V was trimmed by 7 bases and J by 8 bases, leaving 15 bases between them. The germline CDR1 and CDR2 sequences are PRHDT and FYEKMQ (reference sequence). This CDR3 region has 13 residues. The CDR3 sequence: CASNRVTTDEQFF. The DNA for the CDR3 is TGTGCCAGCAACAGGGTAACTACCGATGAGCAGTTCTTC.

This clone was seen a single time. The chain employs TRBV5-6 and TRBJ2-7; 9 nucleotides match TRBD1. The germline CDR1 and CDR2 sequences are SGHDT and YYEEEE. The CDR3 contains 13 residues. Germline trimming cut 4 bases from V and 9 bases from J; bases unmatched to any gene: 8. In DNA form, the CDR3 reads TGTGCCAGCAGCCAAGGACAGGGGCGCGTGCAGTACTTC. Amino acid sequence: CASSQGQGRVQYF. Full variable domain (missing parts from reference TRBV5-6 and TRBJ2-7): DAGVTQSPTHLIKTRGQQVTLRCSPKSGHDTVSWYQQALGQGPQFIFQYYEEEERQRGNFPDRFSGHQFPNYSSELNVNALLLGDSALYLCASSQGQGRVQYFGPGTRLTVT.

The rearrangement uses TRBV29-1 and TRBJ1-5; a weak D match, TRBD1 (5 bases). Trimming removed 6 bases from V and 8 bases from J, with 14 bases in between. Germline CDR1 SQVTM, CDR2 ANQGSEA. The CDR3 is 12 residues long. The CDR3 sequence is CSVSTGGEPQHF. The CDR3 bases are TGCAGCGTGAGCACGGGGGGAGAGCCCCAGCATTTT.

The chain links TRBV5-6 to TRBJ2-1; TRBD1 matches at 7 bases. The CDR3 runs to 12 residues. Germline values: CDR1 SGHDT, CDR2 YYEEEE. J gave up 12 bases and V 2 bases, and 5 bases lay outside the gene matches. The CDR3 DNA reads as TGTGCCAGCAGCTTTCCCCGGGACAGGCAGTTCTTC. Translated, it gives CASSFPRDRQFF.

The chain links TRBV9 to TRBJ2-7, with unresolved D. Germline V lookup: CDR1 SGDLS, CDR2 YYNGEE. Trimming pared 0 bases from V and 3 bases from J, leaving 10 bases between. The CDR3 spans 14 residues. The CDR3 here is CASSVGRTHYEQYF. The CDR3 DNA follows: TGTGCCAGCAGCGTAGGGAGAACCCACTACGAGCAGTACTTC.

Of note for this clone: A much larger clonotype is one base distant, so this may be a read error. The chain recombines TRBV7-9 with TRBJ1-1; maybe TRBD1 (5 bases). Trimming removed 4 bases at V and 2 bases at J, with 5 bases between. Germline lookup yields CDR1 SEHNR and CDR2 FQNEAQ (reference sequence). The CDR3 length is 12 residues. CDR3 region: CASSWDNTEAFF. CDR3 DNA sequence: TGTGCCAGCAGCTGGGACAACACTGAAGCTTTCTTT.

The V call is TRBV29-1, the J call TRBJ2-5; 7 bases agree with TRBD1. Germline lookup yields CDR1 SQVTM and CDR2 ANQGSEA. Trimming removed 5 bases from V and 7 bases from J; junction bases left unmatched: 13. The CDR3 totals 14 residues. The CDR3 loop reads CSVPKSGTVGTQYF. The CDR3 nucleotides read TGCAGCGTTCCTAAATCCGGGACAGTGGGGACCCAGTACTTC.

This clone was seen a handful of times. V is TRBV11-2 and J is TRBJ2-2; TRBD1 is a possible D gene (6 bases). Germline assignment: CDR1 SGHAT and CDR2 FQNNGV. The CDR3 totals 17 residues. The V gene lost 4 bases and the J gene lost 3 bases, with 18 bases spanning the gap. The CDR3 nucleotides read TGTGCCAGCAGCTCAACCATTCGGGACACCCACACCGGGGAGCTGTTTTTT. Its translation: CASSSTIRDTHTGELFF.

This rearrangement joins TRBV5-1 to TRBJ2-1; TRBD2 matches 10 bases. Trimming cost V 4 bases and J 4 bases; bases outside gene matches: 5. The germline gives CDR1 SGHRS, CDR2 YFSETQ. The CDR3 runs to 15 residues. The CDR3 bases are TGCGCCAGCAGCCTCGGACTAGCGGATTACAATGAGCAGTTCTTC. It yields the protein CASSLGLADYNEQFF.

The chain carries TRBV7-6 and TRBJ1-5; no clear D. The CDR3 has 10 amino acids. The germline V and J ends were trimmed by 6 bases and 5 bases, with 2 bases remaining between them. Germline V gives CDR1 SGHVS, CDR2 FNYEAQ. The DNA for the CDR3 is TGTGCCAGCAGAGATCAGCCCCAGCATTTT. Protein product: CASRDQPQHF. The variable domain in full, with the rest retrieved from reference TRBV7-6 and TRBJ1-5, is GAGVSQSPRYKVTKRGQDVALRCDPISGHVSLYWYRQALGQGPEFLTYFNYEAQQDKSGLPNDRFSAERPEGSISTLTIQRTEQRDSAMYRCASRDQPQHFGDGTRLSIL.

This clone was detected only a few times. The genes are TRBV6-5 and TRBJ2-7; perhaps TRBD2 as D (5 bases). V was cut by 6 bases and J by 6 bases, with 15 bases left in between. The CDR3 loop spans 13 amino acids. Germline V lookup: CDR1 MNHEY, CDR2 SVGAGI. The CDR3 is CASSVPGNGEQYF. The CDR3 region has the DNA TGTGCCAGCAGCGTCCCGGGGAATGGCGAGCAGTACTTC.

The chain is built from TRBV7-9 and TRBJ2-1; TRBD2 matches at 7 bases. Germline assignment: CDR1 SEHNR and CDR2 FQNEAQ (reference sequence). The CDR3 length is 12 residues. V shed 3 bases and J 14 bases; nucleotides not matched to a gene: 7. The CDR3 sequence: CASSFDHRGEFF. The CDR3 DNA is TGTGCCAGCAGCTTCGATCACCGGGGGGAGTTCTTC.

This rearrangement joins TRBV6-1 to TRBJ2-3; no reliable D call. The length of the CDR3 is 14 residues. Trimming cost V 7 bases and J 2 bases, with 13 bases left between them. Germline V gene sequence: CDR1 MNHNS, CDR2 SASEGT. This chain's CDR3 is CASKFAWNTDTQYF. CDR3 bases: TGTGCCAGCAAGTTCGCCTGGAACACAGATACGCAGTATTTT.

As regards this clone: The sample carries other DNA sequences with the same CDR3. The rearrangement links TRBV7-6 to TRBJ2-5; 7 positions match TRBD1. The germline gives CDR1 SGHVS, CDR2 FNYEAQ. The CDR3 length is 13 residues. V gave up 2 bases and J gave up 5 bases; unmatched junction bases: 2. In nucleotides, the CDR3 is TGTGCCAGCAGCTTACCAGGGGGTGAGACCCAGTACTTC. Protein sequence: CASSLPGGETQYF.

V is TRBV4-1 and J is TRBJ1-2; D possibly corresponds to TRBD1 (5 bases). CDR1 is MGHRA, CDR2 YSYEKL, per germline. The V end was cut by 0 bases, the J end by 4 bases, with 12 bases between. The length of the CDR3 is 15 residues. Here the CDR3 reads CASSQDGQGGYGYTF. CDR3 bases: TGCGCCAGCAGCCAAGACGGGCAGGGAGGCTATGGCTACACCTTC.

The V and J genes are TRBV30 and TRBJ1-3; D possibly corresponds to TRBD1 (6 bases). Trimming left V 5 bases short and J 8 bases short, with 13 bases between. The germline CDR1 and CDR2 sequences are GTSNPN and SVGIG (reference sequence). The CDR3 is 12 residues long. The CDR3 sequence: CAWSGARDTIYF. The CDR3 DNA reads as TGTGCCTGGTCGGGGGCACGGGACACCATATATTTT.

The chain carries TRBV10-1 and TRBJ1-2, with D unresolved. CDR3 size: 14 residues. V lost 4 bases and J lost 1, with 10 bases in between. The germline V gene encodes CDR1 WNHNN and CDR2 SYGVQD (reference sequence). CDR3 sequence reads: CASSGVPSNYGYTF. DNA of the CDR3: TGCGCCAGCAGTGGGGTGCCGAGTAACTATGGCTACACCTTC.

V gene TRBV29-1 combines with J gene TRBJ2-7; maybe TRBD1 (5 bases). There are 13 residues in the CDR3. The V gene's germline CDR1 is SQVTM and CDR2 ANQGSEA. V gave up 3 bases and J gave up 1 base, with 10 bases separating them. The DNA for the CDR3 is TGCAGCGTTGAGGGCCACAGGTCCTACGAGCAGTACTTC. This codes for CSVEGHRSYEQYF.

The chain couples TRBV19 to TRBJ1-2, with a possible D match to TRBD1 (5 bases). The germline V gene encodes CDR1 LNHDA and CDR2 SQIVND (reference sequence). This CDR3 region has 14 residues. The V gene lost 8 bases and the J gene lost 9 bases, with 22 bases spanning the gap. In nucleotides, the CDR3 is TGTGCCAGTGGGGAAAGGGGCCGCGAGAAAAGCTACACCTTC. Translated, it gives CASGERGREKSYTF.